The sequence of this T cell receptor beta chain was determined in a study of blood T cell repertoires in COVID-19. Study information: Researchers got acute and convalescent COVID-19 samples from the United States, Italy and Spain.

In germline, CDR1 is SGHNT, CDR2 YYREEE (reference sequence). V shed 0 bases and J 5 bases; nucleotides not matched to a gene: 6. This CDR3 region has 15 residues. As handled by the study authors: Estimated nucleated cell counts came from reference gene primer amplification. Only in-frame clones appear in the TCRdb table, and some are missing; sequencing was by immunoSEQ multiplex PCR. V and J calls and clone size follow that table, whereas D and trimming were derived from the DNA. The sample lists over 200,000 clones, roughly nine tenths occurring once. Participants reported their clinical history, and cohort assignment relied on those reports.

This TCR was recovered from a woman in her 30s with acute COVID-19. The chain has TRBV5-4 and TRBJ2-5, with 8 positions matching TRBD2. The sample taken for sequencing was PBMCs or T cells enriched from blood (not recorded which). The CDR3 coding sequence is TGTGCCAGCAGCTTGGAGTTAGCGGGGCTGGAGACCCAGTACTTC. It codes for CASSLELAGLETQYF.